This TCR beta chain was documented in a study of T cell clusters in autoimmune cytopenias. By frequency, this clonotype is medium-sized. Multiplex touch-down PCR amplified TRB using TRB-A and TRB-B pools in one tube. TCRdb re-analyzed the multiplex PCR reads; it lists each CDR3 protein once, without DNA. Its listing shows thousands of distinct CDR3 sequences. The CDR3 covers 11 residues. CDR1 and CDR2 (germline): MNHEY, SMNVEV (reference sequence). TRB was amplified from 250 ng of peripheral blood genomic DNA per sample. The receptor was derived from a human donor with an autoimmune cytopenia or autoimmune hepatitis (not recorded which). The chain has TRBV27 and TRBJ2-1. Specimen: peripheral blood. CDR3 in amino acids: CASSGLNEQFF.